This TCR beta chain was sequenced during a study of blood T cells in healthy people across ages. Donors gave roughly 10 milliliters of peripheral blood apiece. Germline CDR1 reads LGHDT; CDR2 reads YNNKEL (reference sequence). The CDR3 contains 17 residues. Deletions cut 1 base from V and 0 bases from J, with 10 bases between. Alongside a J-beta primer mix, a sample-barcoded 5' primer served in a second PCR lasting roughly 7 to 11 cycles. The study obtained at least 2.5 million CDR3-containing paired-end reads from every sample. TCRdb reprocessed the 5' RACE reads via MiXCR and lists one record per CDR3 protein. The sample shows more than 650,000 distinct CDR3 sequences, about 48% of them seen only once.

The chain couples TRBV3-1 to TRBJ2-6; possible D gene TRBD2, 5 bases. The source of this sequence is a man at least 80 years old in good health. The specimen sequenced was blood. The CDR3 sequence is CASSQGSGLSGANVLTF. The DNA for the CDR3 is TGTGCCAGCAGCCAAGGATCAGGACTCTCTGGGGCCAACGTCCTGACTTTC.